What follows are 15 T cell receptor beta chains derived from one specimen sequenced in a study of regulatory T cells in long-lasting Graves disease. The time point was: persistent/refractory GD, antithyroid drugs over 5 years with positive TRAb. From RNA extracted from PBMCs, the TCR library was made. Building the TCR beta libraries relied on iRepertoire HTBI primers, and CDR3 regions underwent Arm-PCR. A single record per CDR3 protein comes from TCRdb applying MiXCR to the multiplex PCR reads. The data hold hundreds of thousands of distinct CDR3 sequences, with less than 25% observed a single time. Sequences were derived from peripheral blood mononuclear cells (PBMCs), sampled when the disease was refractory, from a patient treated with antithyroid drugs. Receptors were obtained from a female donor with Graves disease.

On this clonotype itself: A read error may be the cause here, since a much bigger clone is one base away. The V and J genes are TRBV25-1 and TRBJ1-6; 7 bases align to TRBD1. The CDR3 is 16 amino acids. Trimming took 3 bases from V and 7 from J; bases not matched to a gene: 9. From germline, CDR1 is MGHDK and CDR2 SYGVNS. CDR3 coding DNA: TGTGCCAGCAGTGACCGGGACAGCTTGAGCAATTCACCCCTCCACTTT. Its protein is CASSDRDSLSNSPLHF. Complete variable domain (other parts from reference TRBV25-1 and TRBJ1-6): EADIYQTPRYLVIGTGKKITLECSQTMGHDKMYWYQQDPGMELHLIHYSYGVNSTEKGDLSSESTVSRIRTEHFPLTLESARPSHTSQYLCASSDRDSLSNSPLHFGNGTRLTVT.

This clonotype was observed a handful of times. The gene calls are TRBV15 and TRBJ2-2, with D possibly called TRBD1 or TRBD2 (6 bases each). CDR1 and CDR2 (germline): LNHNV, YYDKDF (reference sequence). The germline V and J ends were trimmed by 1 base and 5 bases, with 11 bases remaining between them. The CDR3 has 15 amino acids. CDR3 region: CATSRGGAGTGELFF. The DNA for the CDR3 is TGTGCCACCAGCAGAGGGGGGGCAGGGACCGGGGAGCTGTTTTTT.

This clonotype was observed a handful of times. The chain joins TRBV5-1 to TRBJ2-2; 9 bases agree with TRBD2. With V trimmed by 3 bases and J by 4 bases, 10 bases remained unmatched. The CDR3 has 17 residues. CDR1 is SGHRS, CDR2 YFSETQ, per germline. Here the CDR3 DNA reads TGCGCCAGCAGCTCCCGATTAGCGGGAGTTGGCACCGGGGAGCTGTTTTTT. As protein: CASSSRLAGVGTGELFF.

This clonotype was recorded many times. CDR3 residues: CSARGKWDTEAFF. The CDR3, as DNA: TGCAGTGCTAGGGGGAAGTGGGACACTGAAGCTTTCTTT. This rearrangement joins TRBV20-1 to TRBJ1-1; no definite D call. The germline V gene has CDR1 DFQATT and CDR2 SNEGSKA (reference sequence). Trimming shortened V by 3 bases and J by 3 bases, and 11 bases separated the two germline ends. This CDR3 region has 13 residues.

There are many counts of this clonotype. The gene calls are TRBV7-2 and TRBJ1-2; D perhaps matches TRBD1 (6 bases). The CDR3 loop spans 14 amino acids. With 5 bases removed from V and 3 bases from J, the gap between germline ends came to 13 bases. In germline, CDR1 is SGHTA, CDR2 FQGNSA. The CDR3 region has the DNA TGTGCCAGCAGCACGGTGGGGGGGCACTATGGCTACACCTTC. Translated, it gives CASSTVGGHYGYTF. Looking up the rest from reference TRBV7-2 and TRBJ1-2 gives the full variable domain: GAGVSQSPSNKVTEKGKDVELRCDPISGHTALYWYRQSLGQGLEFLIYFQGNSAPDKSGLPSDRFSAERTGGSVSTLTIQRTQQEDSAVYLCASSTVGGHYGYTFGSGTRLTVV.

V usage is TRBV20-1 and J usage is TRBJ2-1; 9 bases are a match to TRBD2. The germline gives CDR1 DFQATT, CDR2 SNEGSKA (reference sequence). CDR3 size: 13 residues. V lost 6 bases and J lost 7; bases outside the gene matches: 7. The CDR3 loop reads CSAPASGKNEQFF. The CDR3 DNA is TGCAGTGCCCCGGCTAGCGGGAAGAATGAGCAGTTCTTC.

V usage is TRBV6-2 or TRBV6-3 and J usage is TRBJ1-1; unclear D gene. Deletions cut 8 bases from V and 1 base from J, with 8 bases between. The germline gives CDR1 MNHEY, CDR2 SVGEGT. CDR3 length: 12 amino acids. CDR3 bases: TGTGCCAGCGGGGTTGAGAACACTGAAGCTTTCTTT. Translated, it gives CASGVENTEAFF.

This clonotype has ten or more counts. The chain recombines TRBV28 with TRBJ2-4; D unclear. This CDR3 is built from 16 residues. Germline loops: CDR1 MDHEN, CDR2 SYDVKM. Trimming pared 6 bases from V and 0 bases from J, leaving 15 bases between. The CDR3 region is CASSFSRILAKNIQYF. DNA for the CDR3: TGTGCCAGCAGCTTTTCAAGGATACTAGCCAAAAACATTCAGTACTTC. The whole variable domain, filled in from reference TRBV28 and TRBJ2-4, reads DVKVTQSSRYLVKRTGEKVFLECVQDMDHENMFWYRQDPGLGLRLIYFSYDVKMKEKGDIPEGYSVSREKKERFSLILESASTNQTSMYLCASSFSRILAKNIQYFGAGTRLSVL.

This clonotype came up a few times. Here the CDR3 DNA reads TGCGCCAGCAGCTTGACCAGTTCAGACAGGGCTGGGGCCAACGTCCTGACTTTC. Protein sequence: CASSLTSSDRAGANVLTF. The rearrangement links TRBV5-1 to TRBJ2-6; 7 bases line up with TRBD1. The germline gives CDR1 SGHRS, CDR2 YFSETQ. The CDR3 has 18 residues. The ends lost 1 base at V and 2 bases at J; junction bases unmatched: 9.

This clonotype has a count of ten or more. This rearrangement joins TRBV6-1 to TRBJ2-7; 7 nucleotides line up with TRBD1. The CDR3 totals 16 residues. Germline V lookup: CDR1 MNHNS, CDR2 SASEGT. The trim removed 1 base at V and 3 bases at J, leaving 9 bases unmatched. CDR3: CASSEGSRGQNYEQYF. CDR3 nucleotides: TGTGCCAGCAGTGAAGGGTCTCGGGGACAGAACTACGAGCAGTACTTC.

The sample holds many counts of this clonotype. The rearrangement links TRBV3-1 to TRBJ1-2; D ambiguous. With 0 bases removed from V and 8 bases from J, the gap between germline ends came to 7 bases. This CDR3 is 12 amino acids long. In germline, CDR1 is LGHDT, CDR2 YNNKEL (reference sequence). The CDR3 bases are TGTGCCAGCAGCCAAGACTTTTACGGCTACACCTTC. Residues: CASSQDFYGYTF.

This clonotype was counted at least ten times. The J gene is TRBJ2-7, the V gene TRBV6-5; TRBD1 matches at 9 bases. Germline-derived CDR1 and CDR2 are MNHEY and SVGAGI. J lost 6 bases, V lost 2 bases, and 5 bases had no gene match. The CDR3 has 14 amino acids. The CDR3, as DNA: TGTGCCAGCAGTTACCCGGGACAGGGCGGCGAGCAGTACTTC. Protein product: CASSYPGQGGEQYF.

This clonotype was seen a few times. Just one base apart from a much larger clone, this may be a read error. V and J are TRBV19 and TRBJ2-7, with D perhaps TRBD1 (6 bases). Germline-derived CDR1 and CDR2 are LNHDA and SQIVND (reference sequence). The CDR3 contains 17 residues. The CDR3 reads CASSITRGHLATYEQCF. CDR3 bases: TGTGCCAGTAGTATCACCCGGGGACACCTCGCTACCTACGAGCAGTGCTTC.

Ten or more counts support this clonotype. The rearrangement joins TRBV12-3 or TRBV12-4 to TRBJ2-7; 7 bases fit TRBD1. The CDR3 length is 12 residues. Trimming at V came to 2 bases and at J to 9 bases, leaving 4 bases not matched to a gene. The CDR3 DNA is TGTGCCAGCAGTTTAACAACAGGGGTGCAGTACTTC. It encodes CASSLTTGVQYF.

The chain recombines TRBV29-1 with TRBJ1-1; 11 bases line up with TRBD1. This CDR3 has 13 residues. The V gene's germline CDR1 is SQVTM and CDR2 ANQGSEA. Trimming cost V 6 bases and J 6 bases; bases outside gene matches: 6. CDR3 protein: CSVIRTGGSEAFF. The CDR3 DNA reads TGCAGCGTGATCCGGACAGGGGGCTCTGAAGCTTTCTTT.